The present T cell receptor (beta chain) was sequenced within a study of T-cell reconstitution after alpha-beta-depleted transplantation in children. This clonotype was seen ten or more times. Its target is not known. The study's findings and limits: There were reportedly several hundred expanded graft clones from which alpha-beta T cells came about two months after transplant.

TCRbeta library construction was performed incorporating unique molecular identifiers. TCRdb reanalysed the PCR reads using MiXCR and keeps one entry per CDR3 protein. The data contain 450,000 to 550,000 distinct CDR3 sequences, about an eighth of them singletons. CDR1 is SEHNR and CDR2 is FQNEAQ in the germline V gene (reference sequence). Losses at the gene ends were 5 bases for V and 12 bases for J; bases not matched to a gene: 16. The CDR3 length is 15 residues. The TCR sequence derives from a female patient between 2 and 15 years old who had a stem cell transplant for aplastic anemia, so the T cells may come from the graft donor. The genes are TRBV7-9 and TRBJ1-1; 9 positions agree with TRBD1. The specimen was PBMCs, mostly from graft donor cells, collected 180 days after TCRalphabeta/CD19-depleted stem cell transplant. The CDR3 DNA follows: TGTGCCAGCAGCAGGCCGGGACAGGGAACAGTCATAACTTTCTTT. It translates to CASSRPGQGTVITFF.